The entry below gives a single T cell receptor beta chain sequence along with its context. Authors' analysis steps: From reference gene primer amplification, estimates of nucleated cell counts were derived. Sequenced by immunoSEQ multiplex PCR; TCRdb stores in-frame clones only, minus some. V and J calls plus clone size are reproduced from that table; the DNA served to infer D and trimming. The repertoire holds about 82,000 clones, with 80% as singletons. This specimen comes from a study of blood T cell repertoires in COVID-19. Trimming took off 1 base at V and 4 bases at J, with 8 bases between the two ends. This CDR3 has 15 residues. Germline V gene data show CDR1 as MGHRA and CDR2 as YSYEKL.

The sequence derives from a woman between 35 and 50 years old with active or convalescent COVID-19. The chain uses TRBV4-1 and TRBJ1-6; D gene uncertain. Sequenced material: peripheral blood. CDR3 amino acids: CASSQGASYNSPLHF. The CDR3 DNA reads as TGCGCCAGCAGCCAAGGGGCCTCATATAATTCACCCCTCCACTTT.